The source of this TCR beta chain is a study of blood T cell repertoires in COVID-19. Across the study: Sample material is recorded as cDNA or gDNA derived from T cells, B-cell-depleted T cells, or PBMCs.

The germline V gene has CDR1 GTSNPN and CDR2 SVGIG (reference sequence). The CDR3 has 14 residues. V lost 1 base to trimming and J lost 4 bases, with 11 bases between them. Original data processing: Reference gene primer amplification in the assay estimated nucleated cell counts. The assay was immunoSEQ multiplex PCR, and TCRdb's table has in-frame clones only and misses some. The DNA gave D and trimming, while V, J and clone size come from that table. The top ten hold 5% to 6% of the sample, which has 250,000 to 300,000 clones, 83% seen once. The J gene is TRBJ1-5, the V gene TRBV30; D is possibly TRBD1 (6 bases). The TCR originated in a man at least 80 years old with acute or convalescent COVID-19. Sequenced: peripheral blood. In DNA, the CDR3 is TGTGCCTGGAGTGCGGGGACACCGAATCAGCCCCAGCATTTT. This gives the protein CAWSAGTPNQPQHF.